Included here is one T cell receptor beta chain sequence, with context. Its antigen is undetermined. This sample was included in a study of cytomegalovirus exposure and HLA in healthy donors. Study conclusions and caveats: Earlier analysis yielded a pattern in which most TCR beta V segments were productive about 90% or about 30% of the time.

Use of 60 Vbeta and 13 Jbeta primers characterized the PCR. TCRdb's table, derived via immunoSEQ multiplex PCR, lists solely in-frame clones and lacks some. The table records roughly 150,000 clones, 70% to 85% of them present only once. V was clipped by 1 base and J by 0 bases, with 5 bases between them. The CDR3 length is 15 residues. Germline values: CDR1 SGDLS, CDR2 YYNGEE. Sequenced: PBMCs. This TCR was recovered from a woman aged 50 to 65 in good health and CMV-seropositive. The chain employs TRBV9 and TRBJ2-6; D unclear. The CDR3 is CASSVIDSGANVLTF. Here the CDR3 DNA reads TGTGCCAGCAGCGTAATAGACTCTGGGGCCAACGTCCTGACTTTC. Full variable domain (missing parts from reference TRBV9 and TRBJ2-6): DSGVTQTPKHLITATGQRVTLRCSPRSGDLSVYWYQQSLDQGLQFLIQYYNGEERAKGNILERFSAQQFPDLHSELNLSSLELGDSALYFCASSVIDSGANVLTFGAGSRLTVL.